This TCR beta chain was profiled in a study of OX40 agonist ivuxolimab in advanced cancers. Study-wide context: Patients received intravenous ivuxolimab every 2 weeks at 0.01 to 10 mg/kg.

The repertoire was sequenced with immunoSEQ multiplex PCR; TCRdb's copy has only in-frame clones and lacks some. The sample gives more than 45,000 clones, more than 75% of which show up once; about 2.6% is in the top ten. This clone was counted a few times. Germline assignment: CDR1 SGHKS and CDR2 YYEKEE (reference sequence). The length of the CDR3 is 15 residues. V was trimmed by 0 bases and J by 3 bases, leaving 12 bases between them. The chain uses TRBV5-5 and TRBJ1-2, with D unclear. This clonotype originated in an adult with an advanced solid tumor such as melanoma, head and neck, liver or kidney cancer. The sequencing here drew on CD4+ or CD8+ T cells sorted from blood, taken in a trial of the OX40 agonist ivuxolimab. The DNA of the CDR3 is TGTGCCAGCAGCTTGGGGCAAACAGTTGACTATGGCTACACCTTC. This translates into CASSLGQTVDYGYTF.